A single sample gave rise to the 20 T cell receptor beta chains below, sequenced in a study of blood T cell repertoires in COVID-19. Sequencing used immunoSEQ multiplex PCR; TCRdb keeps in-frame clones, though not all of them. The table has 65,000 to 90,000 clones, more than 70% seen once. The specimen sequenced was peripheral blood. The receptors were gathered from a man aged 50 to 59 with active COVID-19.

The J gene is TRBJ1-4, the V gene TRBV9, with D possibly matching TRBD1 (6 bases). Between the trimmed V and J ends, which lost 4 bases and 8 bases, there was a span of 18 bases. The length of the CDR3 is 15 residues. Germline CDR1 SGDLS, CDR2 YYNGEE. The CDR3 sequence is CASSQRGATEEKLFF. CDR3 nucleotide sequence: TGTGCCAGCAGCCAACGGGGGGCCACCGAGGAAAAACTGTTTTTT.

V is TRBV6-1 and J is TRBJ2-7; D might be TRBD1 (6 bases). Germline V gene data show CDR1 as MNHNS and CDR2 as SASEGT. The CDR3 is made up of 16 amino acids. Trimming removed 4 bases at V and 6 bases at J, with 22 bases between. CDR3 region: CASSVAGELPGGEQYF. The CDR3, as DNA: TGTGCCAGCAGTGTCGCAGGGGAGTTGCCCGGCGGCGAGCAGTACTTC.

The genes are TRBV5-5 and TRBJ2-3; D call uncertain. Per the germline V gene, CDR1 is SGHKS and CDR2 is YYEKEE (reference sequence). V shed 4 bases and J shed 5 bases, with 8 bases lying between them. The CDR3 consists of 12 residues. The CDR3 spells CASSPGVDTQYF. The CDR3 nucleotides are TGTGCCAGCAGCCCGGGTGTAGATACGCAGTATTTT.

V is TRBV29-1 and J is TRBJ2-1; tentative D call: TRBD2 (5 bases). This CDR3 has 13 residues. Germline V CDR1 and CDR2: SQVTM, ANQGSEA. The V end was cut by 3 bases, the J end by 1 base, with 7 bases between. The CDR3 DNA reads TGCAGCGTTGATGGCGGGTCCTACAATGAGCAGTTCTTC. It translates to CSVDGGSYNEQFF.

This chain joins TRBV11-2 and TRBJ2-3, with 9 bases identical to TRBD1. This CDR3 comprises 15 residues. Germline loops: CDR1 SGHAT, CDR2 FQNNGV. The V segment lost 3 bases and the J segment 7 bases; nucleotides outside the gene matches: 8. DNA of the CDR3: TGTGCCAGCAGCTTTCCGGGACAGGGCGTGAATACGCAGTATTTT. This gives the protein CASSFPGQGVNTQYF. Based on the CDR3 plus reference TRBV11-2 and TRBJ2-3, the full variable domain is EAGVAQSPRYKIIEKRQSVAFWCNPISGHATLYWYQQILGQGPKLLIQFQNNGVVDDSQLPKDRFSAERLKGVDSTLKIQPAKLEDSAVYLCASSFPGQGVNTQYFGPGTRLTVL.

The genes are TRBV5-1 and TRBJ1-4; D ambiguous. This CDR3 spans 13 amino acids. Trimming stripped 3 bases from V and 2 bases from J, with 5 bases between. Germline V gene sequence: CDR1 SGHRS, CDR2 YFSETQ. CDR3 in amino acids: CASSSRTNEKLFF. In DNA, the CDR3 is TGCGCCAGCAGCTCGAGGACTAATGAAAAACTGTTTTTT.

The chain links TRBV30 to TRBJ2-2, with 8 bases that match TRBD1. This CDR3 comprises 16 residues. Germline CDR1 GTSNPN, CDR2 SVGIG (reference sequence). V lost 2 bases, J lost 4 bases, and 9 bases stayed unmatched. This CDR3 is CAWSSGQGGVTGELFF. In nucleotides, the CDR3 is TGTGCCTGGAGTTCCGGACAGGGAGGTGTCACCGGGGAGCTGTTTTTT.

The CDR3, as DNA: TGTGCCAGCAGCCAAGGAGATCAGCCCCAGCATTTT. Translated: CASSQGDQPQHF. The V and J genes are TRBV4-2 and TRBJ1-5; D is ambiguous. The CDR3 length is 12 residues. V lost 1 base, J lost 5 bases, and 3 bases lay in between. Germline V lookup: CDR1 LGHNA, CDR2 YNFKEQ.

The chain links TRBV2 to TRBJ2-5, with 7 bases matching TRBD2. This CDR3 comprises 13 residues. Trimming took 8 bases from V and 4 from J; bases not matched to a gene: 7. Per germline, CDR1 SNHLY and CDR2 FYNNEI. CDR3 residues: CASGRGRGETQYF. CDR3 nucleotide sequence: TGTGCCAGCGGGAGGGGTCGTGGAGAGACCCAGTACTTC.

This chain links TRBV11-3 with TRBJ2-1, with 10 bases lining up with TRBD1. CDR1 SGHNT and CDR2 YENEEA come from the germline V gene. V was pared by 3 bases and J by 8 bases, with 7 bases of the junction left unmatched. This CDR3 region has 15 residues. CDR3 sequence: CASSFRTGGFYEQFF. In DNA form, the CDR3 reads TGTGCCAGCAGCTTTCGGACAGGGGGTTTTTATGAGCAGTTCTTC.

The rearrangement joins TRBV19 to TRBJ1-5, with a possible D match to TRBD1 (5 bases). V lost 1 base to trimming and J lost 4 bases, with 11 bases between them. CDR1 is LNHDA, CDR2 SQIVND, per germline (reference sequence). The CDR3 is 15 amino acids. The CDR3 spells CASSIGAGWNQPQHF. As DNA, the CDR3 is TGTGCCAGTAGTATAGGGGCAGGGTGGAATCAGCCCCAGCATTTT.

This chain joins TRBV4-1 and TRBJ2-7, with 13 bases fitting TRBD2. The CDR3 sequence is 19 residues long. J was trimmed by 1 base and V by 3 bases; bases with no gene match: 12. Germline V lookup: CDR1 MGHRA, CDR2 YSYEKL. CDR3 sequence (DNA): TGCGCCAGCAGCCACAGACTAGCGGGAGGCGATTTCCTTTCCTACGAGCAGTACTTC. Translation gives CASSHRLAGGDFLSYEQYF.

This clone came up once. The chain combines TRBV6-5 with TRBJ1-6; D may be TRBD1 (5 bases). Trimming pared 6 bases from V and 7 bases from J, leaving 16 bases between. The CDR3 totals 15 residues. Looked up from germline, CDR1 is MNHEY and CDR2 is SVGAGI. The CDR3 region has the DNA TGTGCCAGCAGCCCACAGACAGTCAGGAATTCACCCCTCCACTTT. It translates to CASSPQTVRNSPLHF.

This chain joins TRBV4-2 and TRBJ1-2; no clear D gene. Per germline, CDR1 LGHNA and CDR2 YNFKEQ. The CDR3 covers 15 residues. Trimming pared 3 bases from V and 2 bases from J, leaving 13 bases between. This chain's CDR3 is CASSHLPSENYGYTF. For the CDR3, the DNA is TGTGCCAGCAGCCATTTACCATCGGAGAACTATGGCTACACCTTC.

This chain links TRBV6-6 with TRBJ1-2; 7 nucleotides line up with TRBD1. V trimming: 5 bases; J trimming: 2 bases; junction bases outside the gene matches: 8. Germline lookup yields CDR1 MNHNY and CDR2 SVGAGI (reference sequence). The CDR3 has 15 residues. As DNA, the CDR3 is TGTGCCAGCAGTCAGACAGGGTGGGGGAACTATGGCTACACCTTC. Its protein product is CASSQTGWGNYGYTF.

The chain links TRBV19 to TRBJ1-2; 10 bases fit TRBD1. Germline values: CDR1 LNHDA, CDR2 SQIVND (reference sequence). The trim removed 7 bases at V and 6 bases at J, leaving 11 bases unmatched. CDR3 length equals 15 residues. CDR3 in amino acids: CASTTGQGRSDGYTF. The CDR3 nucleotides are TGTGCCAGTACCACGGGACAGGGGAGGTCGGATGGCTACACCTTC.

The chain carries TRBV28 and TRBJ1-5; TRBD1 aligns across 7 bases. Germline assignment: CDR1 MDHEN and CDR2 SYDVKM. Trimming removed 8 bases from V and 7 bases from J; junction bases left unmatched: 8. The CDR3 is 13 amino acids. The CDR3 DNA reads as TGTGCCAGCCTGAGGGACAGTAACCAGCCCCAGCATTTT. Translated: CASLRDSNQPQHF.

The V gene is TRBV2, the J gene TRBJ1-2; 7 bases align to TRBD1. Germline CDR1 SNHLY, CDR2 FYNNEI. V was clipped by 3 bases and J by 2 bases; unmatched bases: 3. The CDR3 spans 14 residues. The CDR3 spells CASSEIRGNYGYTF. In nucleotides, the CDR3 is TGTGCCAGCAGTGAGATCAGGGGGAACTATGGCTACACCTTC.

The genes are TRBV19 and TRBJ2-7; D might be TRBD2 (6 bases). This CDR3 comprises 15 residues. V was cut by 6 bases and J by 1 base, with 16 bases left in between. The germline CDR1 and CDR2 sequences are LNHDA and SQIVND (reference sequence). The DNA of the CDR3 is TGTGCCAGTAGAGAGGGATCCGGAGGGTCCTACGAGCAGTACTTC. It translates to CASREGSGGSYEQYF.

CDR3 amino acids: CASSSLQGAIAEQYF. CDR3 coding DNA: TGTGCCAGCAGTTCCCTCCAGGGGGCAATAGCCGAGCAGTACTTC. This sequence joins TRBV6-2 or TRBV6-3 and TRBJ2-7; TRBD1 aligns across 8 bases. The CDR3 runs 15 residues. Germline V gene sequence: CDR1 MNHEY, CDR2 SVGEGT. V lost 4 bases, J lost 6 bases, and 11 bases stayed unmatched.